The T cell receptor (beta chain) described here comes from a study of T cells after posttransplantation cyclophosphamide. Cyclophosphamide on days +3 and +4 followed busulfan-fludarabine conditioning and a marrow graft. Only in-frame clones appear in the TCRdb table, and some are missing; sequencing was by immunoSEQ multiplex PCR. Of 5,000 to 6,500 clones in the sample, about 79% are singletons; the top ten hold 34%. Trimming cost V 6 bases and J 1 base, with 15 bases left between them. The CDR3 sequence is 16 residues long. Per the germline V gene, CDR1 is KGHSH and CDR2 is LQKENI. The chain is built from TRBV18 and TRBJ2-2, with D maybe TRBD1 (6 bases). The sequence came from a male patient over 55 who received an allogeneic stem cell transplant from an unrelated donor, was CMV-positive, and had no GVHD. Some of the T cells may derive from the graft donor. Specimen: PBMCs, collected after allogeneic stem cell transplant with posttransplant cyclophosphamide. CDR3 coding DNA: TGTGCCAGCTCGTACCGACAGGATCTGAACACCGGGGAGCTGTTTTTT. This gives the protein CASSYRQDLNTGELFF.